The entry that follows covers one T cell receptor (beta chain) sequence. Germline-derived CDR1 and CDR2 are SGHVS and FQNEAQ. After removal of 3 bases from V and 4 bases from J, the junction contained 6 bases not matched to a gene. The CDR3 consists of 16 residues. The sample is drawn from a study of blood T cell repertoires in COVID-19. TCRdb's copy holds only in-frame clones and misses some; the assay was immunoSEQ multiplex PCR. The data hold approximately 200,000 clones, with about nine tenths observed a single time. This TCR was recovered from a woman aged 25 to 39 who had recovered from COVID-19. The sequencing input was PBMCs or T cells enriched from blood (not recorded which). The chain employs TRBV7-8 and TRBJ2-3; 11 bases are a match to TRBD1. CDR3: CASSFVWGQGADTQYF. Here the CDR3 DNA reads TGTGCCAGCAGCTTCGTCTGGGGACAGGGGGCAGATACGCAGTATTTT. Using reference TRBV7-8 and TRBJ2-3 for the parts outside the CDR3, the full variable domain is GAGVSQSPRYKVAKRGQDVALRCDPISGHVSLFWYQQALGQGPEFLTYFQNEAQLDKSGLPSDRFFAERPEGSVSTLKIQRTQQEDSAVYLCASSFVWGQGADTQYFGPGTRLTVL.